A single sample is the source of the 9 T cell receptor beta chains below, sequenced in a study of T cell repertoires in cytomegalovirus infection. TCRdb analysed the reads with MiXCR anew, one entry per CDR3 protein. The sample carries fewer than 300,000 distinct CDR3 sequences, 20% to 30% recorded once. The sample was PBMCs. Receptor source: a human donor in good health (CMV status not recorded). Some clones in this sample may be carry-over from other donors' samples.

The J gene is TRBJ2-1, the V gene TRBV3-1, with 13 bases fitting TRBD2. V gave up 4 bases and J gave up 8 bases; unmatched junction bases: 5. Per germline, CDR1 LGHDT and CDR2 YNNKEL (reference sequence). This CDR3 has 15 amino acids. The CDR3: CASSRTSGGVDEQFF. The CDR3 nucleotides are TGTGCCAGCAGCCGAACTAGCGGGGGGGTAGATGAGCAGTTCTTC.

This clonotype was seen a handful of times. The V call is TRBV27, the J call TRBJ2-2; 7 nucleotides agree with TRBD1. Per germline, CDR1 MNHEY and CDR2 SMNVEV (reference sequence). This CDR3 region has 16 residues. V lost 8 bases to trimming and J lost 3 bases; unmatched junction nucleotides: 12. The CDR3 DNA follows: TGTGCCAGCCGGACCTTACTGGGACAGTACACCGGGGAGCTGTTTTTT. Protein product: CASRTLLGQYTGELFF.

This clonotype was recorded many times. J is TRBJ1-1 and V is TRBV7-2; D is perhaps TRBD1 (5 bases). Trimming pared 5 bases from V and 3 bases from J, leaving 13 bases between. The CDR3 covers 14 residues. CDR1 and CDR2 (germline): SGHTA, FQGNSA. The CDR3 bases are TGTGCCAGCAGCGAAACAAGGGGAGACACTGAAGCTTTCTTT. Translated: CASSETRGDTEAFF.

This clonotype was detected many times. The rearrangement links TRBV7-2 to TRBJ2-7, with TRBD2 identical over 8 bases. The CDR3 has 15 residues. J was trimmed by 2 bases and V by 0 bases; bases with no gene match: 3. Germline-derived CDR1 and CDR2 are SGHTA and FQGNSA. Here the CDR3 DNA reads TGTGCCAGCAGCTTAGCGCAAGCGGGAGCCTACGAGCAGTACTTC. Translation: CASSLAQAGAYEQYF.

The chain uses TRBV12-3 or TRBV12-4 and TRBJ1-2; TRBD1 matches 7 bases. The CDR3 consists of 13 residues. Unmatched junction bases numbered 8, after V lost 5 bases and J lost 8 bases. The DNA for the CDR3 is TGTGCCAGCAGTCCTGGGGGACAGTTCGGCTACACCTTC. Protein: CASSPGGQFGYTF.

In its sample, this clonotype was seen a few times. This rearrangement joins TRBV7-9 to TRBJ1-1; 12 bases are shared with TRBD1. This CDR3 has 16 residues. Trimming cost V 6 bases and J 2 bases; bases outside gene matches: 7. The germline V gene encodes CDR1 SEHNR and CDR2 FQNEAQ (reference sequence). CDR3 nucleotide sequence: TGTGCCAGCAGTCCTGCCGGGACAGGGGGCAACACTGAAGCTTTCTTT. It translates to CASSPAGTGGNTEAFF.

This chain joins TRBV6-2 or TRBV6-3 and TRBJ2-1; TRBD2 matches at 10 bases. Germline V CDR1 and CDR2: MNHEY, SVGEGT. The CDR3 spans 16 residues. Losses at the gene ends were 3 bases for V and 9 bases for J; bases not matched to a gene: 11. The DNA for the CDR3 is TGTGCCAGCAGTTATAGTCTAGCGGGGGCAGAGGGTGAGCAGTTCTTC. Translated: CASSYSLAGAEGEQFF.

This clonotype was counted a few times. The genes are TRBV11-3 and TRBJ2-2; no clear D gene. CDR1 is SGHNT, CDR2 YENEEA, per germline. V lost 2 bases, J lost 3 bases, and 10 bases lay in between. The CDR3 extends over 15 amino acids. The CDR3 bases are TGTGCCAGCAGCTTATTTACCTCCGACACCGGGGAGCTGTTTTTT. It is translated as CASSLFTSDTGELFF.

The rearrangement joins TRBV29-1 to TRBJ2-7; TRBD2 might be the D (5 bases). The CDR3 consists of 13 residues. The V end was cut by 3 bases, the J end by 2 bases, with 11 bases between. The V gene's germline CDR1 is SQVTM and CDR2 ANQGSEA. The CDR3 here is CSVDYPGAYEQYF. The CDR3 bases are TGCAGCGTTGACTACCCCGGGGCCTACGAGCAGTACTTC.